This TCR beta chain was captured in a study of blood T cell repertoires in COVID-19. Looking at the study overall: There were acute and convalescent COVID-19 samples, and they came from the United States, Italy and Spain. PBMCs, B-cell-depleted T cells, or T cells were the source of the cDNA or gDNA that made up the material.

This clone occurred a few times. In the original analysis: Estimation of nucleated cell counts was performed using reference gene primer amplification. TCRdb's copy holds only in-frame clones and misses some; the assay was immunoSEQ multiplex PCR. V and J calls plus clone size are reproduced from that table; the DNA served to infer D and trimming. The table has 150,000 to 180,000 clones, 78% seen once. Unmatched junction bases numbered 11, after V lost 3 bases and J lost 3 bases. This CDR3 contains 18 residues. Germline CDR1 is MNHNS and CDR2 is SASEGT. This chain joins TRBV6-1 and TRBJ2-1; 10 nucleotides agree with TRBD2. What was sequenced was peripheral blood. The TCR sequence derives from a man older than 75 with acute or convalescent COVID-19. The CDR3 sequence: CASSDYRGLAEDYNEQFF. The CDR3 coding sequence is TGTGCCAGCAGTGACTACAGAGGACTAGCGGAAGACTACAATGAGCAGTTCTTC.